These T cell receptor beta chains were read from a single sample in a study of early T cells in non-severe SARS-CoV-2 infection. TCRdb re-called the 5' RACE reads through MiXCR, storing one row per CDR3 protein. The sample records some 70,000 distinct CDR3 sequences, roughly 10% being singletons. The specimen sequenced was whole blood. The receptors shown here come from an adult who was a healthcare worker with PCR-confirmed SARS-CoV-2 infection or an uninfected control (not recorded which). The CDR3 runs from the conserved cysteine through the conserved F or W. The order of the fields is V gene, J gene, clone size, D gene, CDR3 DNA, CDR3 protein. D genes are given only for firm matches. Where a row states a size, it is once, few, many or the class of an expanded clone; other rows omit it.

v_gene: TRBV18
j_gene: TRBJ1-1
abundance: .
d_gene: .
CDR3nt: TGTGCCAGCTCACACTCTTGGGGGGACACTGAAGCTTTCTTT
CDR3aa: CASSHSWGDTEAFF

v_gene: TRBV5-1
j_gene: TRBJ2-5
abundance: many
d_gene: .
CDR3nt: TGCGCCAGCAATCAAGAAGGCCTTCAAGAGACCCAGTACTTC
CDR3aa: CASNQEGLQETQYF

v_gene: TRBV15
j_gene: TRBJ2-3
abundance: few
d_gene: TRBD2
CDR3nt: TGTGCCACCAGTAGCGGGACCGGCACAGATACGCAGTATTTT
CDR3aa: CATSSGTGTDTQYF

v_gene: TRBV7-2
j_gene: TRBJ1-1
abundance: .
d_gene: .
CDR3nt: TGTGCCAGCAGCCCGGTCTTGAACACTGAAGCTTTCTTT
CDR3aa: CASSPVLNTEAFF

v_gene: TRBV3-1
j_gene: TRBJ2-2
abundance: many
d_gene: .
CDR3nt: TGTGCCAGCAGCCCATACTATACCGGGGAGCTGTTTTTT
CDR3aa: CASSPYYTGELFF

v_gene: TRBV7-2
j_gene: TRBJ1-6
abundance: .
d_gene: .
CDR3nt: TGTGCCAGCAGCCCCTTCTCCCGTATAAATTCGCCCCTCCACTTT
CDR3aa: CASSPFSRINSPLHF

v_gene: TRBV20-1
j_gene: TRBJ2-3
abundance: many
d_gene: .
CDR3nt: TGCAGTGCTAGAGATAGGCGTTTCGGCACAGATACGCAGTATTTT
CDR3aa: CSARDRRFGTDTQYF

v_gene: TRBV20-1
j_gene: TRBJ2-1
abundance: .
d_gene: .
CDR3nt: TGCAGTGCTAGAGGGGTTCTTAACAATGAGCAGTTCTTC
CDR3aa: CSARGVLNNEQFF

v_gene: TRBV24-1
j_gene: TRBJ2-2
abundance: many
d_gene: .
CDR3nt: TGTGCCACCAGTGAACCCACGTACACCGGGGAGCTGTTTTTT
CDR3aa: CATSEPTYTGELFF

v_gene: TRBV28
j_gene: TRBJ2-5
abundance: many
d_gene: .
CDR3nt: TGTGCCAGCAGTCCCCGCGGAGGGGGGGCCCAAGAGACCCAGTACTTC
CDR3aa: CASSPRGGGAQETQYF

v_gene: TRBV10-3
j_gene: TRBJ2-7
abundance: few
d_gene: .
CDR3nt: TGTGCCATCAGTGAGTCCCTGATTACGATACAGTACTTC
CDR3aa: CAISESLITIQYF

v_gene: TRBV7-2
j_gene: TRBJ2-5
abundance: many
d_gene: TRBD2
CDR3nt: TGTGCCAGCAGTCGGAAAGCGGGGGCGGAGACCCAGTACTTC
CDR3aa: CASSRKAGAETQYF

v_gene: TRBV7-2
j_gene: TRBJ2-5
abundance: few
d_gene: TRBD1
CDR3nt: TGTGCCAGCAGCTTAAGGCCCGGACGGGACAGGGGTGAGACCCAGTACTTC
CDR3aa: CASSLRPGRDRGETQYF

v_gene: TRBV7-9
j_gene: TRBJ1-1
abundance: few
d_gene: .
CDR3nt: TGTGCCAGCAGCTTAGTTATGGGTAACACTGAAGCTTTCTTT
CDR3aa: CASSLVMGNTEAFF

v_gene: TRBV15
j_gene: TRBJ1-2
abundance: few
d_gene: .
CDR3nt: TGTGCCACCAGCAGAGATGTCGGGGTGAACTATGGCTACACCTTC
CDR3aa: CATSRDVGVNYGYTF

v_gene: TRBV4-3
j_gene: TRBJ2-7
abundance: many
d_gene: .
CDR3nt: TGCGCCAGCAGCCAAGATACAGGTCGCGACGAGCAGTACTTC
CDR3aa: CASSQDTGRDEQYF

v_gene: TRBV30
j_gene: TRBJ1-6
abundance: .
d_gene: TRBD1
CDR3nt: TGTGCCTGGAGAGTAGCGGACAGGGCAGATTCACCCCTCCACTTT
CDR3aa: CAWRVADRADSPLHF

v_gene: TRBV14
j_gene: TRBJ1-6
abundance: many
d_gene: .
CDR3nt: TGTGCCAGCAGCCCACAGACATCTACTTCGCCACCCCTCCACTTT
CDR3aa: CASSPQTSTSPPLHF

v_gene: TRBV20-1
j_gene: TRBJ2-7
abundance: .
d_gene: TRBD2
CDR3nt: TGCAGTGCTTTGAGCGGGAGCTCCTACGAGCAGTACTTC
CDR3aa: CSALSGSSYEQYF

v_gene: TRBV11-3
j_gene: TRBJ2-2
abundance: many
d_gene: TRBD2
CDR3nt: TGTGCCAGCAGCGCTAGCGGGGGGCCAACGAACACCGGGGAGCTGTTTTTT
CDR3aa: CASSASGGPTNTGELFF

v_gene: TRBV20-1
j_gene: TRBJ2-7
abundance: many
d_gene: .
CDR3nt: TGCAGTGCTAGACCTGTGACAGTCCTGACCTACGAGCAGTACTTC
CDR3aa: CSARPVTVLTYEQYF

v_gene: TRBV7-3
j_gene: TRBJ2-5
abundance: few
d_gene: .
CDR3nt: TGTGCCAGCGCAACCGGGGCGCAAGAGACCCAGTACTTC
CDR3aa: CASATGAQETQYF

v_gene: TRBV6-6
j_gene: TRBJ1-2
abundance: few
d_gene: TRBD1
CDR3nt: TGTGCCAGCAGTTGGGACAGGGGGAACTATGGCTACACCTTC
CDR3aa: CASSWDRGNYGYTF

v_gene: TRBV30
j_gene: TRBJ2-3
abundance: .
d_gene: .
CDR3nt: TGTGCCTGGAATCCCTGGCCTAGCACAGATACGCAGTATTTT
CDR3aa: CAWNPWPSTDTQYF

v_gene: TRBV2
j_gene: TRBJ1-6
abundance: .
d_gene: TRBD1
CDR3nt: TGTGCCAGCAGTGTCCGGGACAGGGGGGATTCACCCCTCCACTTT
CDR3aa: CASSVRDRGDSPLHF

v_gene: TRBV10-2
j_gene: TRBJ2-7
abundance: many
d_gene: TRBD1
CDR3nt: TGCGCCAGCAGAGCGGCCGGGACAGGGACCTCCTACGAGCAGTACTTC
CDR3aa: CASRAAGTGTSYEQYF

v_gene: TRBV20-1
j_gene: TRBJ2-7
abundance: many
d_gene: TRBD2
CDR3nt: TGCAGTGCCACAGGACTAGAGGCCCACGAGCAGTACTTC
CDR3aa: CSATGLEAHEQYF

v_gene: TRBV7-9
j_gene: TRBJ2-5
abundance: few
d_gene: .
CDR3nt: TGTGCCAGCAGCTTAATTGGAGGCCATGAGACCCAGTACTTC
CDR3aa: CASSLIGGHETQYF

v_gene: TRBV11-1
j_gene: TRBJ2-7
abundance: few
d_gene: .
CDR3nt: TGTGCCAGCAGCTCCTGGACTGGCGGGGATTACGAGCAGTACTTC
CDR3aa: CASSSWTGGDYEQYF